Listed below are T cell receptor beta chains from one sample, sequenced in a study of radiotherapy plus CTLA-4 blockade in lung cancer. Profiled with immunoSEQ multiplex PCR; TCRdb holds only in-frame clones, not every one. In the table there are over 40,000 clones, more than 75% of which are singletons. This specimen was peripheral blood, taken from a patient treated with radiotherapy plus ipilimumab. The origin of the receptors is a human donor with non-small cell lung cancer who had stable disease on radiotherapy plus ipilimumab. Each CDR3 is given with its conserved first and last residue. A D gene is named only where the DNA matches it firmly. Clone size appears in some rows only: once, few, many, or a class for an expanded clone.

J,V,D,size,CDR3,DNA
TRBJ1-4,TRBV28,TRBD1,-,CASRETGGSNEKLFF,TGTGCCAGCAGGGAAACAGGGGGAAGTAATGAAAAACTGTTTTTT
TRBJ2-1,TRBV7-3,-,once,CASSLSGSNEQFF,TGTGCCAGCAGCTTGAGCGGGTCGAATGAGCAGTTCTTC
TRBJ1-2,TRBV19,-,-,CASGPRGASGGYTF,TGTGCCAGTGGGCCCCGGGGGGCAAGCGGTGGCTACACCTTC
TRBJ1-5,TRBV27,-,few,CASSRGGQNQPQHF,TGTGCCAGCAGTCGAGGAGGACAGAATCAGCCCCAGCATTTT
TRBJ1-2,TRBV18,TRBD1,once,CASSPQGGRTGYTF,TGTGCCAGCTCACCGCAGGGGGGCCGGACTGGCTACACCTTC
TRBJ2-1,TRBV2,TRBD2,-,CASSDGLAGVLAYNEQFF,TGTGCCAGCAGTGACGGACTAGCGGGAGTTTTGGCCTACAATGAGCAGTTCTTC
TRBJ2-7,TRBV5-4,TRBD2,-,CASSLGTREGEQYF,TGTGCCAGCAGCTTGGGGACTAGGGAGGGCGAGCAGTACTTC
TRBJ1-6,TRBV6-5,-,few,CASRYFNSPLHF,TGTGCCAGCAGATATTTCAATTCACCCCTCCACTTT
TRBJ2-7,TRBV10-1,TRBD1,-,CASSEKETGPNEQYF,TGCGCCAGCAGTGAGAAGGAGACAGGGCCGAACGAGCAGTACTTC
TRBJ1-5,TRBV19,-,-,CASSIDPGINQPQHF,TGTGCCAGTAGTATAGATCCAGGAATCAATCAGCCCCAGCATTTT
TRBJ2-1,TRBV7-3,TRBD2,once,CASSFLGASGRGPHNEQFF,TGTGCCAGCAGCTTCCTAGGGGCTAGCGGGAGAGGCCCCCACAATGAGCAGTTCTTC
TRBJ2-7,TRBV18,-,-,CASSPPSGKSSYEQYF,TGTGCCAGCTCACCACCTTCCGGGAAGAGCTCCTACGAGCAGTACTTC
TRBJ1-1,TRBV5-1,TRBD1,-,CASSLRAGQGAMNTEAFF,TGCGCCAGCAGCTTGCGTGCGGGACAGGGGGCAATGAACACTGAAGCTTTCTTT
TRBJ1-5,TRBV30,-,-,CAWSVQLGARQPQHF,TGTGCCTGGAGTGTACAGTTGGGGGCAAGGCAGCCCCAGCATTTT
TRBJ1-4,TRBV7-9,-,-,CASSLTSTNEKLFF,TGTGCCAGCAGCTTAACATCAACTAATGAAAAACTGTTTTTT
TRBJ2-7,TRBV30,-,-,CAWTIGAGIYEQYF,TGTGCCTGGACTATCGGCGCAGGGATTTACGAGCAGTACTTC
TRBJ1-4,TRBV18,TRBD1,-,CASSLGQGGTNEKLFF,TGTGCCAGCTCACTAGGACAGGGCGGAACTAATGAAAAACTGTTTTTT
TRBJ1-1,TRBV19,TRBD1,-,CASRFSGTGNTEAFF,TGTGCCAGTAGATTCTCCGGGACAGGTAACACTGAAGCTTTCTTT
TRBJ2-7,TRBV11-2,-,-,CASSPYRVSYEQYF,TGTGCCAGCAGCCCGTACAGGGTCTCCTACGAGCAGTACTTC
TRBJ1-1,TRBV10-3,TRBD1,-,CAISVRDRNTEAFF,TGTGCCATCAGCGTCCGGGACAGGAACACTGAAGCTTTCTTT
TRBJ1-2,TRBV11-2,-,-,CASSPESYGYTF,TGTGCCAGCAGCCCCGAGTCCTATGGCTACACCTTC
TRBJ2-6,TRBV5-1,TRBD1,-,CASSPGRGLTGANVLTF,TGCGCCAGCAGCCCTGGCAGGGGGCTGACTGGGGCCAACGTCCTGACTTTC
TRBJ1-2,TRBV7-9,TRBD1,-,CASSLDRGLRYGYTF,TGTGCCAGCAGCTTAGACAGGGGGCTACGTTATGGCTACACCTTC
TRBJ1-5,TRBV7-2,-,-,CASSFSGGNQPQHF,TGTGCCAGCAGCTTCTCGGGGGGAAATCAGCCCCAGCATTTT
TRBJ1-2,TRBV14,TRBD1,-,CASSPPGTGVWYGYTF,TGTGCCAGCAGCCCCCCTGGGACAGGGGTTTGGTATGGCTACACCTTC
TRBJ1-2,TRBV9,-,-,CASSVGGRAGYTF,TGTGCCAGCAGCGTAGGAGGCAGGGCAGGCTACACCTTC
TRBJ2-7,TRBV29-1,-,-,CSVIQGYEQYF,TGCAGCGTAATACAGGGCTACGAGCAGTACTTC
TRBJ1-2,TRBV6-1,TRBD1,-,CASRDRPYGYTF,TGTGCCAGTCGGGACAGGCCCTATGGCTACACCTTC
TRBJ2-1,TRBV11-2,TRBD2,-,CASSPRTSVNGEQFF,TGTGCCAGCAGCCCCCGGACTAGCGTGAACGGTGAGCAGTTCTTC
TRBJ2-7,TRBV12-5,TRBD2,-,CASGLFTSGILLEQYF,TGTGCTAGTGGTTTGTTTACTAGCGGGATCCTTCTGGAGCAGTACTTC
TRBJ2-4,TRBV7-9,TRBD1,-,CASSPRGTGLGIQYF,TGTGCCAGCAGCCCGAGAGGGACAGGATTAGGCATTCAGTACTTC
TRBJ2-5,TRBV7-9,TRBD1,-,CASRGQGVRDETQYF,TGTGCCAGCAGGGGACAGGGGGTTCGAGACGAGACCCAGTACTTC
TRBJ2-2,TRBV27,-,once,CASSLGLGTGELFF,TGTGCCAGCAGTCTCGGACTGGGCACCGGGGAGCTGTTTTTT
TRBJ2-3,TRBV5-5,-,-,CASSWGVDTQYF,TGTGCCAGCAGCTGGGGGGTAGATACGCAGTATTTT
TRBJ2-6,TRBV4-2,TRBD1,-,CASSQGTGSGANVLTF,TGTGCCAGCAGCCAAGGGACAGGCTCTGGGGCCAACGTCCTGACTTTC
TRBJ2-5,TRBV5-1,TRBD2,few,CASMASGRRGETQYF,TGCGCCAGCATGGCTAGCGGGAGAAGAGGGGAGACCCAGTACTTC
TRBJ2-5,TRBV4-1,-,once,CASSQDRTFQETQYF,TGCGCCAGCAGCCAAGATAGAACTTTTCAAGAGACCCAGTACTTC
TRBJ2-2,TRBV6-4,-,-,CASSPSRTAVGELFF,TGTGCCAGCAGCCCTTCCCGTACGGCGGTCGGGGAGCTGTTTTTT
TRBJ2-3,TRBV4-1,TRBD2,-,CASSQVLAGRPDTQYF,TGCGCCAGCAGCCAAGTGCTAGCGGGAAGGCCAGATACGCAGTATTTT
TRBJ2-3,TRBV10-3,TRBD1,few,CAISFEQGIVLADTQYF,TGTGCCATCAGTTTCGAACAGGGGATAGTGTTAGCAGATACGCAGTATTTT
TRBJ1-5,TRBV19,-,-,CASSEFGGVSQPQHF,TGTGCCAGTAGTGAATTCGGGGGAGTAAGTCAGCCCCAGCATTTT
TRBJ2-7,TRBV2,-,-,CASSEGWGPSYEQYF,TGTGCCAGCAGTGAAGGGTGGGGGCCCTCCTACGAGCAGTACTTC
TRBJ2-1,TRBV27,-,-,CASSLSIAGSYNEQFF,TGTGCCAGCAGTTTATCTATTGCGGGTAGCTACAATGAGCAGTTCTTC
TRBJ2-3,TRBV2,TRBD2,-,CASSAGTSISTDTQYF,TGTGCCAGCAGTGCGGGGACTAGTATTAGCACAGATACGCAGTATTTT
TRBJ2-5,TRBV2,TRBD1,-,CASSSDRGETQYF,TGTGCCAGCAGCTCGGACAGGGGGGAGACCCAGTACTTC
TRBJ2-1,TRBV20-1,-,few,CGGTHPSEQFF,TGCGGCGGGACTCACCCCAGTGAGCAGTTCTTC
TRBJ2-5,TRBV4-1,TRBD2,-,CASSQSSGRVETQYF,TGCGCCAGCAGCCAATCTAGCGGGAGGGTAGAGACCCAGTACTTC
TRBJ1-2,TRBV9,-,-,CASSTREVDNLNYGYTF,TGTGCCAGCAGCACCCGGGAGGTAGACAACTTGAACTATGGCTACACCTTC
TRBJ2-1,TRBV7-6,-,-,CASSLATKTYNEQFF,TGTGCCAGCAGCTTAGCAACAAAAACCTACAATGAGCAGTTCTTC
TRBJ1-3,TRBV7-2,TRBD1,-,CASSTDRGVNTIYF,TGTGCCAGCAGCACTGACAGGGGTGTAAACACCATATATTTT
TRBJ2-3,TRBV5-1,TRBD1,-,CASSLGTGGGFTQYF,TGCGCCAGCAGCCTCGGGACAGGGGGCGGATTTACGCAGTATTTT
TRBJ2-6,TRBV28,TRBD1,-,CASSMGWTGKNSGANVLTF,TGTGCCAGCAGTATGGGCTGGACAGGGAAAAATTCTGGGGCCAACGTCCTGACTTTC
TRBJ1-2,TRBV30,TRBD1,-,CAWSHRGSGYTF,TGTGCCTGGAGCCACAGGGGGTCTGGCTACACCTTC
TRBJ2-7,TRBV6-1,-,-,CASKAIGQSTYEQYF,TGTGCCAGCAAGGCGATAGGACAGTCAACCTACGAGCAGTACTTC